The next 21 T cell receptor beta chains were all read from a single sample in a study of CD8+CD57+ T cells in acquired aplastic anemia. Profiles of TCR beta VDJ and CDR3 were generated from a genomic DNA template. TCRdb reanalysed the reads using MiXCR and keeps one entry per CDR3 protein. The sample has 160,000 or so distinct CDR3 sequences; 45% to 50% are singletons. CD8+CD57+ cell expansion, shown by flow cytometry, had occurred in the patients selected for sequencing. Material for sequencing was sorted CD4+, CD8+, or CD8+CD57+ T cells (not recorded which) from PBMCs. All receptors come from a human donor with aplastic anemia.

A note on this clonotype: Its ends do not fully match the called genes, so a read error is possible. This chain uses TRBV7-3 with TRBJ1-1; D is unresolved. This CDR3 has 13 residues. CDR1 SGHTA and CDR2 FQGTGA come from the germline V gene. The CDR3 DNA reads as TGTGCCGGCAGCGCCGGTCTGAACACTGGAGCTTTCTTT. It codes for CAGSAGLNTGAFF.

The J gene is TRBJ1-1, the V gene TRBV7-2; 9 bases line up with TRBD1. Germline V gene lookup returns CDR1 SGHTA and CDR2 FQGNSA. V trimming: 5 bases; J trimming: 4 bases; junction bases outside the gene matches: 8. This CDR3 comprises 15 residues. CDR3 nucleotide sequence: TGTGCCAGCAGCGGGACAGGGATGGATAGCACTGAAGCTTTCTTT. This encodes CASSGTGMDSTEAFF.

DNA of the CDR3: TGCAGTGCTAGGAGTCGCGGGGGCTGGAGGGTAGATACGCAGTATTTT. Amino acids: CSARSRGGWRVDTQYF. This chain joins TRBV20-1 and TRBJ2-3; D may be TRBD2 (7 bases). V gave up 3 bases and J gave up 5 bases, with 21 bases separating them. The CDR3 is made up of 16 amino acids. Germline CDR1 reads DFQATT; CDR2 reads SNEGSKA (reference sequence).

The chain combines TRBV20-1 with TRBJ1-1; possible D gene TRBD1, 5 bases. Trimming stripped 3 bases from V and 0 bases from J, with 11 bases between. This CDR3 comprises 14 residues. Germline loops: CDR1 DFQATT, CDR2 SNEGSKA (reference sequence). The CDR3 reads CSARGGVMNTEAFF. Here the CDR3 DNA reads TGCAGTGCTAGGGGGGGGGTTATGAACACTGAAGCTTTCTTT.

This clonotype appeared a single time. V is TRBV20-1 and J is TRBJ1-5; a possible D gene is TRBD1 (5 bases). V was trimmed by 6 bases and J by 2 bases, leaving 17 bases between them. Germline lookup yields CDR1 DFQATT and CDR2 SNEGSKA (reference sequence). CDR3 length: 15 amino acids. The CDR3 DNA reads TGCAGTGCCAGCAGTTACCAGGGTGGCAATCAGCCCCAGCATTTT. It codes for CSASSYQGGNQPQHF.

The chain combines TRBV10-3 with TRBJ2-6; either TRBD1 or TRBD2 may fit D (5 bases each). Germline loops: CDR1 ENHRY, CDR2 SYGVKD. This CDR3 has 16 amino acids. The V end lost 2 bases, the J end lost 4 bases, and 12 bases lay between the germline ends. CDR3 residues: CAISELAGTGANVLTF. The CDR3 nucleotides read TGTGCCATCAGTGAGCTGGCAGGGACGGGGGCCAACGTCCTGACTTTC.

The chain joins TRBV10-3 to TRBJ2-7; 7 bases are a match to TRBD2. Trimming cost V 3 bases and J 0 bases; bases outside gene matches: 8. This CDR3 has 16 residues. Germline V CDR1 and CDR2: ENHRY, SYGVKD. DNA of the CDR3: TGTGCCATCAGTGATTTGGGCGGGAGTGCCTCCTACGAGCAGTACTTC. Translation: CAISDLGGSASYEQYF.

In its sample, this clonotype was seen once. Relative to the germline gene, one junction end is altered; a read error may explain this. The rearrangement joins TRBV2 to TRBJ2-6; TRBD1 aligns across 9 bases. The CDR3 has 13 residues. From germline, CDR1 is SNHLY and CDR2 FYNNEI. The CDR3 spells CASKVQGANVLTF. The CDR3 bases are TGTGCCAGTAAGGTACAGGGGGCTAACGTCCTGACTTTC.

The chain combines TRBV20-1 with TRBJ1-6, with TRBD1 identical over 9 bases. The CDR3 covers 13 residues. V lost 0 bases, J lost 14 bases, and 5 bases stayed unmatched. Germline V gene sequence: CDR1 DFQATT, CDR2 SNEGSKA (reference sequence). The CDR3 loop is CSARETTGGSLHF. The CDR3 DNA sequence: TGCAGTGCTAGAGAAACGACAGGGGGGTCCCTCCACTTT.

This clonotype was seen ten or more times. V gene TRBV20-1 combines with J gene TRBJ2-3; the D gene is possibly TRBD1 (5 bases). Per the germline V gene, CDR1 is DFQATT and CDR2 is SNEGSKA (reference sequence). Trimming pared 4 bases from V and 4 bases from J, leaving 24 bases between. The CDR3 loop spans 17 amino acids. The CDR3 nucleotides read TGCAGTGCTATCCCTCTGGTGGGCAAGGGGTCCCCAGATACGCAGTATTTT. Amino acids: CSAIPLVGKGSPDTQYF.

This clonotype was observed a few times. The CDR3 reads CAWSGGVNEQFF. CDR3 DNA: TGTGCCTGGAGTGGGGGGGTCAATGAGCAGTTCTTC. The V and J genes are TRBV30 and TRBJ2-1; a weak D match, TRBD2 (6 bases). The germline V gene encodes CDR1 GTSNPN and CDR2 SVGIG (reference sequence). V lost 1 base to trimming and J lost 6 bases, with 7 bases between them. CDR3 length equals 12 residues.

This chain uses TRBV7-3 with TRBJ2-7; TRBD1 agrees at 9 bases. This CDR3 has 15 residues. The V segment lost 4 bases and the J segment 0 bases; nucleotides outside the gene matches: 4. Germline CDR1 SGHTA, CDR2 FQGTGA. The CDR3 spells CASSSDRGSSYEQYF. As DNA, the CDR3 is TGTGCCAGCAGCTCGGACAGGGGAAGCTCCTACGAGCAGTACTTC.

This chain joins TRBV25-1 and TRBJ1-2; TRBD1 is a possible D gene (6 bases). CDR1 and CDR2 (germline): MGHDK, SYGVNS. The length of the CDR3 is 14 residues. The V and J ends lost 2 bases and 8 bases respectively, with 15 bases between them. CDR3 DNA: TGTGCCAGCAGTGAACCTTTGCTAGGGGGGGGCTACACCTTC. Its translation: CASSEPLLGGGYTF.

This chain connects TRBV4-1 to TRBJ2-5, with TRBD2 matching 16 bases. Germline CDR1 is MGHRA and CDR2 is YSYEKL. The CDR3 extends over 18 amino acids. J was trimmed by 5 bases and V by 3 bases; bases with no gene match: 9. CDR3 protein: CASSHSGTSGRAGETQYF. The CDR3 bases are TGCGCCAGCAGCCACTCGGGGACTAGCGGGAGGGCCGGGGAGACCCAGTACTTC.

The chain recombines TRBV10-2 with TRBJ1-5, with a tentative D call TRBD1 (6 bases). V gave up 3 bases and J gave up 4 bases, with 16 bases separating them. The CDR3 length is 16 residues. CDR1 and CDR2 from the germline V gene are WSHSY and SAAADI. CDR3 loop: CASSDGQGIRNQPQHF. The CDR3 bases are TGCGCCAGCAGTGATGGTCAGGGGATTAGGAATCAGCCCCAGCATTTT.

The genes are TRBV29-1 and TRBJ1-1; the match to TRBD1 covers 9 bases. The germline V gene has CDR1 SQVTM and CDR2 ANQGSEA. The CDR3 is 17 amino acids. CDR3 DNA sequence: TGCATCGGGACAGGGCGGGTAATCCGCGGAGGGAACACTGAAGCTTTCTTT. This sequence encodes CIGTGRVIRGGNTEAFF.

This clonotype has just a few counts. The CDR3 sequence is CASSQEGLAHIQYF. DNA for the CDR3: TGTGCCAGCAGCCAAGAGGGACTCGCGCACATTCAGTACTTC. This chain joins TRBV3-1 and TRBJ2-4, with D perhaps TRBD2 (6 bases). The CDR3 consists of 14 residues. The germline V gene encodes CDR1 LGHDT and CDR2 YNNKEL (reference sequence). Trimming took off 0 bases at V and 8 bases at J, with 11 bases between the two ends.

V gene TRBV20-1 combines with J gene TRBJ2-1, with D maybe TRBD2 (5 bases). V shed 0 bases and J shed 4 bases, with 16 bases lying between them. This CDR3 region has 16 residues. Germline V gene sequence: CDR1 DFQATT, CDR2 SNEGSKA (reference sequence). CDR3 in amino acids: CSARDRSSSRYNEQFF. The DNA of the CDR3 is TGCAGTGCTAGAGATCGATCGTCTAGCAGATACAATGAGCAGTTCTTC.

The rearrangement uses TRBV7-9 and TRBJ1-2; tentative D call: TRBD1 (5 bases). V was trimmed by 3 bases and J by 8 bases, leaving 10 bases between them. Germline V lookup: CDR1 SEHNR, CDR2 FQNEAQ (reference sequence). The CDR3 is made up of 12 amino acids. CDR3 sequence reads: CASSLPGTGYTF. CDR3 bases: TGTGCCAGCAGCTTGCCAGGGACGGGCTACACCTTC. The full variable domain, its missing parts supplied by reference TRBV7-9 and TRBJ1-2, is DTGVSQNPRHKITKRGQNVTFRCDPISEHNRLYWYRQTLGQGPEFLTYFQNEAQLEKSRLLSDRFSAERPKGSFSTLEIQRTEQGDSAMYLCASSLPGTGYTFGSGTRLTVV.

This chain uses TRBV28 with TRBJ1-2, with 10 positions matching TRBD1. Unmatched junction bases numbered 11, after V lost 2 bases and J lost 8 bases. Germline V lookup: CDR1 MDHEN, CDR2 SYDVKM. There are 16 residues in the CDR3. This CDR3 is CASSLDRGPPLTGYTF. In nucleotides, the CDR3 is TGTGCCAGCAGTTTAGACAGGGGGCCTCCACTGACCGGCTACACCTTC.

There are many counts of this clonotype. The chain recombines TRBV24-1 with TRBJ2-1; 10 bases match TRBD1. The germline gives CDR1 KGHDR, CDR2 SFDVKD. V lost 3 bases, J lost 2 bases, and 9 bases stayed unmatched. CDR3 size: 18 residues. The CDR3 reads CATSDARDRGGTYNEQFF. The DNA of the CDR3 is TGTGCCACCAGTGATGCCCGGGACAGGGGCGGTACCTACAATGAGCAGTTCTTC.